This record concerns one T cell receptor (beta chain) sequence. The clone's antigen remains unknown. The input lacks base qualities; no much larger clone sits a single base away. Sequencing was carried out with an Illumina MiSeq. The public reads were run again by TCRdb, first through fastp at Q25 and then through MiXCR, and only productive beta chains were kept. Rows matching on CDR3 protein sequence are summarized as one entry with the most common DNA and genes. The sample table contains roughly 67,000 distinct CDR3 sequences; only one count was recorded for 55% to 80% of them. The ten largest make up 7.6% of the sample. This entry is derived from a study of type 1 regulatory T cells (dated by TCRdb to the early 2020s). Turning to the overall study: The study characterized an in vitro protocol that generated a Tr1-enriched, alloantigen-specific CD4 T cell product named T-allo10. T-allo10 was being evaluated clinically in patients with hematological malignancies who were receiving allogeneic hematopoietic stem cell transplantation.

The V and J ends are trimmed by 4 bases and 8 bases, leaving 27 bases between them. CDR1 and CDR2 were assigned from the germline V gene (reference sequence) as SEHNR and FQNEAQ. The CDR3 spans 18 residues, from the cysteine through the phenylalanine. The entry retains the CDR3 DNA only, 54 bases that are in frame from base 1. T-allo10 cells derived from donors were reported to be host alloantigen-specific and anergic, and to suppress in an alloantigen-specific manner. The rearrangement combines TRBV7-9 with TRBJ2-1; a weak D assignment points to TRBD1 (5 bases agree). The specimen sequenced was cultured T cells, either the whole culture or a sorted T cell fraction (not recorded which). The meaning of the sample's cell subset or site label: Tr1-enriched cell product generated in vitro against host alloantigens. The source is a human donor in good health. The nucleotide sequence reads as follows: TGTGCCAGCAGCTCGACAGAGACCGCTAAATTTCTGTTTGATGAGCAGTTCTTC. This yields the protein CASSSTETAKFLFDEQFF.